This TCR beta chain is drawn from a study of blood T cells in healthy people across ages. General observations from the study: Diversity estimates drawn from one million T cells were deemed underestimates.

Researchers collected roughly 9.8 milliliters of peripheral blood from every single donor. In its sample, this clonotype was seen a few times. Its specificity is unknown. A second PCR of 7 to 11 cycles used a sample-barcoded 5' primer and a J-beta primer mix. TCRdb analysed the 5' RACE reads with MiXCR anew, one entry per CDR3 protein. The table includes roughly 2 million distinct CDR3 sequences, roughly 50% detected once. Germline V gene sequence: CDR1 DFQATT, CDR2 SNEGSKA (reference sequence). The CDR3 extends over 16 amino acids. The V and J ends lost 1 base and 2 bases, in that order; junction bases with no gene match: 7.

Sequenced: blood. The sequence was obtained from a woman in her 40s in good health. J is TRBJ2-3 and V is TRBV20-1; TRBD2 matches 9 bases. This chain's CDR3 is CSARVTSGLDTDTQYF. The CDR3 nucleotides read TGCAGTGCTAGAGTCACTAGCGGGCTAGACACAGATACGCAGTATTTT.